This entry is about one TCR beta chain. Antigen unknown. This sample was taken from a study of CD8 T cells in ankylosing spondylitis. V dropped 3 bases and J dropped 2; count of bases not matched to a gene: 11. Germline CDR1 SGDLS, CDR2 YYNGEE. The CDR3 spans 17 residues. TCRdb used MiXCR to reprocess the 5' RACE reads, holding one entry per CDR3 protein. Here the sample spans hundreds of thousands of distinct CDR3 sequences, 8% to 9.5% being singletons. Study findings and constraints: Reactive arthritis synovial fluid and blood were previously reported to contain some motif variants. Reports say disease-linked clones showed up significantly more in matched ankylosing spondylitis synovial fluid. Several highly homologous variants made up a TCR beta motif, and this motif appeared characteristic of ankylosing spondylitis blood.

The genes are TRBV9 and TRBJ2-5, with TRBD2 matching over 9 bases. The receptor's source is a male donor with ankylosing spondylitis or in good health (not recorded which). The sequenced sample was blood, either unsorted or a sorted T cell fraction (not recorded which). For the CDR3, the DNA is TGTGCCAGCAGCGGCGAGAGCAGCGGGGGGTATCAAGAGACCCAGTACTTC. Protein product: CASSGESSGGYQETQYF.